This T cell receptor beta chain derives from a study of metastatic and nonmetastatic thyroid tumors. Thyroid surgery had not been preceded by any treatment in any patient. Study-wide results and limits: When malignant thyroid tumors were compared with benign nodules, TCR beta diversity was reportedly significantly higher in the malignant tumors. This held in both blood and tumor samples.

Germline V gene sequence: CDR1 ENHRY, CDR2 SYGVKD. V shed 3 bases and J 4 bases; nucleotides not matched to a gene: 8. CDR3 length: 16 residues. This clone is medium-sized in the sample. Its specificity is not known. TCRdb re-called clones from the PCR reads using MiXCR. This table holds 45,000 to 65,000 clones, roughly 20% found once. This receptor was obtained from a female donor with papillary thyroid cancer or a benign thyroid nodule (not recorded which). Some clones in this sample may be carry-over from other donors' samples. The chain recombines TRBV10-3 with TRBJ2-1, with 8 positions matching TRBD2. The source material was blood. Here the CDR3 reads CAISESGSHYYNEQFF. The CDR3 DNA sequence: TGTGCCATCAGTGAAAGCGGGAGTCACTATTACAATGAGCAGTTCTTC.